This T cell receptor beta chain derives from a study of shared T cell receptors in the human thymus. Profiled with immunoSEQ multiplex PCR; TCRdb holds only in-frame clones, not every one. The sample has 700,000 or so clones, around 85% seen once. Losses at the gene ends were 6 bases for V and 1 base for J; bases not matched to a gene: 11. Germline V lookup: CDR1 SNHLY, CDR2 FYNNEI. This CDR3 spans 16 amino acids. The same sample was also studied in work on human thymus T cells. That report adds: Samples came from healthy Finnish infants during open corrective cardiac surgery. Thymus was obtained from resections taken during corrective heart surgery. Thymic and blood repertoires appeared to carry a bias in their V and J gene usage. Thymic repertoires overlap heavily among unrelated individuals, related research has reported.

Input material: thymocytes. This clonotype was sampled from a girl in the first two years of life with a congenital heart defect. The chain combines TRBV2 with TRBJ1-1, with 7 bases lining up with TRBD1. The CDR3 DNA reads as TGTGCCAGCAGCCTTCAATCCGGGACAGCGAACACTGAAGCTTTCTTT. This gives the protein CASSLQSGTANTEAFF.